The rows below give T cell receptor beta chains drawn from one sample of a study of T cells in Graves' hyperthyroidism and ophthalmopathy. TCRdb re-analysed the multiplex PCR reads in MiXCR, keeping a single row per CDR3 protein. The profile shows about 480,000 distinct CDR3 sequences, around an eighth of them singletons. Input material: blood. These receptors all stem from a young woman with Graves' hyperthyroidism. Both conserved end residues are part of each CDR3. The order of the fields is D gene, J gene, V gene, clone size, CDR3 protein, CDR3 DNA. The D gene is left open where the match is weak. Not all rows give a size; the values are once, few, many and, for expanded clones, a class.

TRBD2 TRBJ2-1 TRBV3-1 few CASSPLAGESYNEQFF TGTGCCAGCAGCCCACTAGCGGGAGAATCATACAATGAGCAGTTCTTC
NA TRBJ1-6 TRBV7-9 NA CASSFNSPLHF TGTGCCAGCAGCTTCAATTCACCCCTCCACTTT
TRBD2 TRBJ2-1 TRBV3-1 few CASSQAGGPGNEQFF TGTGCCAGCAGCCAAGCGGGAGGGCCCGGCAATGAGCAGTTCTTC
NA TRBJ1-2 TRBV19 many CASSAHSIFYGYTF TGTGCCAGTAGTGCCCACTCCATTTTTTATGGCTACACCTTC
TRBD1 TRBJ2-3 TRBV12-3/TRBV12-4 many CASVGTERVDTQYF TGTGCCAGCGTCGGGACAGAGAGGGTGGATACGCAGTATTTT
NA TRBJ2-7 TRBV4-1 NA CASSQGAQDNAYEQYF TGCGCCAGCAGCCAAGGGGCGCAAGACAATGCCTACGAGCAGTACTTC
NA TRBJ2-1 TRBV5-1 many CASRKYSDGAKNEQFF TGCGCCAGCCGCAAATATAGCGACGGAGCTAAAAATGAGCAGTTCTTC
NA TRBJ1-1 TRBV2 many CASSGSHPGGAFF TGTGCCAGCAGCGGGAGCCACCCGGGGGGAGCTTTCTTT
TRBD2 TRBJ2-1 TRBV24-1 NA CATSLRGALSGRGSYNEQFF TGTGCCACCAGTCTTCGGGGAGCGCTTAGCGGGAGGGGGTCCTACAATGAGCAGTTCTTC
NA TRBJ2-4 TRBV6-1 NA CASSDPRQGGGLGKNIQYF TGTGCCAGCAGTGACCCAAGACAGGGCGGGGGCTTGGGCAAAAACATTCAGTACTTC
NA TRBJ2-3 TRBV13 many CASRAARSLTDTQYF TGTGCCAGCAGGGCGGCTCGCTCCCTCACAGATACGCAGTATTTT
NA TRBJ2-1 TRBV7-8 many CASSQTMEEQFF TGTGCCAGCAGCCAAACAATGGAGGAGCAGTTCTTC
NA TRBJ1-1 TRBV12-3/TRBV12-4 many CASSRRGTEAFF TGTGCCAGCAGTCGGAGGGGTACTGAAGCTTTCTTT
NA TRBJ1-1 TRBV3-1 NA CASSQEGRWDTEAFF TGTGCCAGCAGCCAAGAGGGCAGGTGGGACACTGAAGCTTTCTTT
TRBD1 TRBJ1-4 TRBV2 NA CASSVQGQGGEKLFF TGTGCCAGCAGTGTACAGGGACAGGGAGGTGAAAAACTGTTTTTT
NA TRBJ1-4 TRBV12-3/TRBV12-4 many CASSSSTGKTQYEKLFF TGTGCCAGCAGCTCCTCGACGGGGAAGACCCAATATGAAAAACTGTTTTTT